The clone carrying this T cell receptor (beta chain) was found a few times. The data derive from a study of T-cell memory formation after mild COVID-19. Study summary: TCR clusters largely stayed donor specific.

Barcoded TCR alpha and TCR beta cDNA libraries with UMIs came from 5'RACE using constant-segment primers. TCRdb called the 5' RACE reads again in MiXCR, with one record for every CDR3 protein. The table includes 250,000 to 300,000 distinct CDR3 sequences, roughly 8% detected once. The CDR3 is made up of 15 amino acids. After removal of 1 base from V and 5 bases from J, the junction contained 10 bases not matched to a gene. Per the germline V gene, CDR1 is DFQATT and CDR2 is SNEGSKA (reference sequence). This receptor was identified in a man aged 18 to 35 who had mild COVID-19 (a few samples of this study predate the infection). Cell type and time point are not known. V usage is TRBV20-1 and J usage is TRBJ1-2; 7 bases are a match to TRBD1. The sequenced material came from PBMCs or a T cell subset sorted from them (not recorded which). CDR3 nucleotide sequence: TGCAGTGCTAGAGGGCCCCGGGACAGTCTTTATGGCTACACCTTC. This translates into CSARGPRDSLYGYTF.